Included here is one T cell receptor beta chain sequence, with context. This clone was observed a handful of times. This receptor's antigen is unknown. The sample holds no much larger clone one base away, and base qualities are not on file. This sample stems from a study of blood T cell repertoires in COVID-19 (TCRdb year 2020). About the study as a whole: Samples from collaborators originated in the United States, Italy and Spain and spanned both the acute and convalescent phases of COVID-19. The prospective study material was composed of cDNA or gDNA derived from T cells, B-cell-depleted T cells, or PBMCs. Deeply sampled blood TCRbeta repertoires from subjects exposed to, actively infected with, or recovered from COVID-19 were included in the dataset. The repertoires were released in a freely available public database meant as a resource for research on the immune response to SARS-CoV-2. Samples were obtained from the ongoing ImmuneRACE study (first 160 participants) and from 1,254 subjects provided by 6 global collaborators. The sample metadata nearly always contained a de-identified subject ID, COVID-19 status, age in years and sex. Where HLA class I and class II types were available, the types were taken from metadata supplied by the sample provider, not from assay-based typing. What the authors observed across the whole study: How much clinical and demographic metadata was included differed by source and by participant, and the metadata was provided uncurated.

V gives up 4 bases and J gives up 0 bases, and the segment between their germline ends measures 13 bases. The CDR3 runs 16 residues from the cysteine to the phenylalanine. Left in the record is the CDR3 DNA by itself, 48 bases read in frame from the first base. For CDR1 and CDR2, the germline V gene lists SGHRS and YFSETQ. Participants in the prospective study were aged roughly 18 to 89 years, lived in 20 to 30 United States geographic areas, and enrolled through a virtual design. In the prospective study, participants were assigned to cohorts based on the clinical history participants reported in a screening survey and a study questionnaire. Recovered participants in ImmuneRACE Cohort 3 were defined as having two consecutive negative NP/OP PCR tests, clearance from a healthcare professional, or resolution of symptoms. Each participant in the prospective study had whole blood, serum and a nasopharyngeal or oropharyngeal swab collected by mobile phlebotomists. Over a roughly 2-month period, participants in the prospective study had the option of providing additional blood draws and questionnaires. Before DNA extraction, blood samples from the prospective study were shipped at room temperature or frozen.

TCRbeta CDR3 regions were amplified from genomic DNA using the immunoSEQ Assay, a bias-controlled multiplex PCR. On the study's bioinformatics: Within the assay, amplification of reference gene primers was used to estimate how many nucleated cells each sample contained. Sequence reads were collapsed and filtered to measure the absolute abundance of every unique TCRbeta CDR3 rearrangement. For each sample, productive Simpson clonality was calculated by taking the square root of Simpson's diversity index across productive rearrangements. TCRdb obtained this table from immuneACCESS and retained in-frame rearrangements with V and J assigned. These tables miss some clones; where compared with another copy, unresolved V genes account for less than half of the shortfall, and the remainder is unexplained. V and J calls plus clone size are reproduced from that table; the DNA served to infer D and trimming. The sample profile shows 300,000 to 350,000 clones; 80% to 90% of them were found once. The ten largest clones capture under 2.5% of the sample.

Material for sequencing was PBMCs or T cells enriched from blood (not recorded which). The TCR comes from a man aged 25-40 years who had recovered from COVID-19. This receptor chain uses TRBV5-1 and TRBJ1-4; the D gene identity is not certain. CDR3 reads: CASSQAGLTTNEKLFF. The DNA sequence reads TGCGCCAGCAGCCAGGCAGGACTGACAACTAATGAAAAACTGTTTTTT.